This T cell receptor (beta chain) originates from a study of Ad26.COV2.S vaccination and SARS-CoV-2 variants (dated by TCRdb to the early 2020s). Context from the whole study: Donors in the vaccine arm were drawn from COV1001, a multicentre, randomized, double-blind, placebo-controlled phase I-IIa trial testing Ad26.COV2.S in healthy adults. Participants in the trial were split at random into five groups of five each, receiving low-dose or high-dose Ad26.COV2.S once or twice, or else placebo on both occasions. TCRbeta repertoire sequencing served as the tool for gauging how specific and how broad the SARS-CoV-2-reactive T cell receptors were following Ad26.COV2.S vaccination. Throughout the experiments and outcome assessment, investigators stayed blinded to trial group allocation. Dosing of Ad26.COV2.S was intramuscular, at either 5x10^10 or 1x10^11 viral particles, delivered as one shot or as two shots spaced 56 days apart. The TCR-sequenced set comprised approximately 32 samples: approximately 20 Ad26.COV2.S vaccine recipients, 5 placebo recipients and 8 SARS-CoV-2 convalescent individuals. On the study overall, not on this receptor specifically: Comparable non-spike TCR breadth was observed between vaccine and placebo recipients, consistent with only spike being contained in the vaccine. Ad26.COV2.S recipients had higher spike-specific TCR breadth than placebo recipients (P = 0.0014). The study was not powered for comparison of responses between vaccine doses or regimens. After vaccination, substantial breadth of spike-specific CD8+ and CD4+ T cell responses was reported. The authors noted that total T cell responses may have been underestimated by the TCR breadth and depth analyses.

What this sample's treatment or condition label stands for: around 19 received Ad26.COV2.S at low or high dose, single or two shots; about 5 received placebo; per-sample allocation not given. Repertoires of vaccine and placebo recipients were sequenced from samples collected on day 63 after the first injection. Between 29 July and 7 August 2020, Cohort 1b enrolled around 24 adults aged 18-55 years at one site in Boston, USA. Ad26.COV2.S was a replication-incompetent adenovirus type 26 vector expressing a prefusion-stabilized SARS-CoV-2 spike protein from the original Wuhan strain. V drops 3 bases and J drops 5 bases, leaving 7 bases in between. The CDR3 covers 12 residues, taking in both the cysteine and the phenylalanine. Just CDR3 DNA is preserved here, 36 bases in frame from base 1. The germline V gene (reference sequence) gives CDR1 as LNHDA and CDR2 as SQIVND. The immunoSEQ Assay was used to sequence TCRbeta CDR3 regions. After extraction, genomic DNA underwent amplification by bias-controlled multiplex PCR, followed by high-throughput sequencing. The authors processed their data as follows. Collapsing and filtering of sequences were performed to quantify the absolute abundance of each unique TCRbeta CDR3 region. Usable DNA was measured by amplifying reference genes present in all nucleated cells, and TCRbeta template counts were normalized to that usable DNA to estimate T cell fraction. Repertoire TCRs were annotated as SARS-CoV-2-specific when V gene, CDR3 amino acid sequence and J gene were exactly matched to a known reactive TCR set. The reference SARS-CoV-2 TCR set was derived from MIRA and filtered for enrichment in COVID-19-positive ImmuneCODE repertoires, a step that removed public or cross-reactive TCRs. Using the MIRA antigens, annotated TCRs were further analysed by specific ORF or by position within an ORF. Depth was the summed frequency of annotated unique rearrangements, while breadth was defined as annotated unique rearrangements over total unique productive rearrangements. TCR breadth was compared between groups using two-sided Wilcoxon rank-sum tests. What TCRdb holds here is the immuneACCESS table cut down to in-frame rearrangements. Part of the clones is not present; checked against another copy, under half of the missing clones reflect an unresolved V gene, and the others are unexplained. From that table come the V and J calls and clone size; the DNA was used to work out D and trimming. The table for this sample lists a few hundred thousand clones; around 86% of them were counted only once. The leading ten clones occupy roughly 3.6% of the sample.

Notes on this clone: Its cognate antigen has yet to be identified. No much larger clone is present one base from it, and per-base qualities are unavailable.

Sequencing used peripheral blood, obtained in a trial of Ad26.COV2.S vaccine versus placebo. This clonotype was obtained from a person between 18 and 65 years old who received the Ad26.COV2.S COVID-19 vaccine or a placebo. This sequence uses TRBV19 and TRBJ2-5; no D gene is confidently identified. The sequenced DNA is TGTGCCAGTAGTATTAGCAGGGAGACCCAGTACTTC. It encodes CASSISRETQYF.